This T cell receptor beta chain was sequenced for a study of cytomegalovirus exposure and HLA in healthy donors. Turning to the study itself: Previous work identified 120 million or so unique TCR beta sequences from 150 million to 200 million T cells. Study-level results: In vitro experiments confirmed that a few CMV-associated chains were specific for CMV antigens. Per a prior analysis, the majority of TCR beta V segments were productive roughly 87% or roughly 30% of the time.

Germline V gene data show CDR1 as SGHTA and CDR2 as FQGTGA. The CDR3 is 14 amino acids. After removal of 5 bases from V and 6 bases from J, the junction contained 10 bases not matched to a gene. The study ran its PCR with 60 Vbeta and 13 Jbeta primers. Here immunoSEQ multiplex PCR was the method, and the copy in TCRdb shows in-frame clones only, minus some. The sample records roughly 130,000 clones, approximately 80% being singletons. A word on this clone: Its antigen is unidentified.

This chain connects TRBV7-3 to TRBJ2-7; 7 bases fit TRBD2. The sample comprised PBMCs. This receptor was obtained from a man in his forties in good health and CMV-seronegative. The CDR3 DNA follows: TGTGCCAGCAGCCGCTGGGGGGGGACTTCCGAGCAGTACTTC. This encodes CASSRWGGTSEQYF.